Each of the 7 T cell receptor beta chains below was sequenced from the same sample in a study of OX40 agonist ivuxolimab in advanced cancers. The assay was immunoSEQ multiplex PCR, and TCRdb's table has in-frame clones only and misses some. The sample contains about 80,000 clones, over 75% of which appear only once. The material was CD4+ or CD8+ T cells sorted from blood, obtained in a trial of the OX40 agonist ivuxolimab. These TCRs come from an adult with an advanced solid tumor such as melanoma, head and neck, liver or kidney cancer.

V usage is TRBV10-3 and J usage is TRBJ2-5, with 11 nucleotides matching TRBD2. The CDR3 has 18 residues. The ends lost 3 bases at V and 3 bases at J; junction bases unmatched: 12. Germline CDR1 is ENHRY and CDR2 is SYGVKD. As DNA, the CDR3 is TGTGCCATCAGTGACTCGAACCCCCTAGCGGGAGGTGAAGAGACCCAGTACTTC. Protein sequence: CAISDSNPLAGGEETQYF.

The chain is built from TRBV15 and TRBJ2-6, with D tentatively TRBD2 (5 bases). Germline loops: CDR1 LNHNV, CDR2 YYDKDF (reference sequence). V was clipped by 6 bases and J by 1 base, with 13 bases between them. The CDR3 length is 16 residues. CDR3 sequence (DNA): TGTGCCACCAGGTCACGTCGGGGATCTGGGGCCAACGTCCTGACTTTC. As protein: CATRSRRGSGANVLTF.

The V gene is TRBV5-1, the J gene TRBJ1-1; no firm D call. This CDR3 is built from 15 residues. Trimming took off 2 bases at V and 3 bases at J, with 14 bases between the two ends. CDR1 SGHRS and CDR2 YFSETQ come from the germline V gene. The CDR3 DNA reads as TGCGCCAGCAGCTTAAGTCCGGCATTGGACACTGAAGCTTTCTTT. Translating it yields CASSLSPALDTEAFF.

The gene calls are TRBV28 and TRBJ1-5; 10 nucleotides match TRBD1. The CDR3 contains 18 residues. Trimming at V came to 6 bases and at J to 2 bases, leaving 13 bases not matched to a gene. From germline, CDR1 is MDHEN and CDR2 SYDVKM. CDR3 loop: CASSRPGQGKLGNQPQHF. CDR3 in DNA: TGTGCCAGCAGCCGTCCGGGACAGGGGAAGTTGGGCAATCAGCCCCAGCATTTT.

The chain joins TRBV7-2 to TRBJ2-2, with TRBD2 matching 8 bases. Trimming at V came to 1 base and at J to 1 base, leaving 8 bases not matched to a gene. The V gene's germline CDR1 is SGHTA and CDR2 FQGNSA. This CDR3 region has 18 residues. CDR3 in DNA: TGTGCCAGCAGCTTAGTCCCACTAGCGGTGGGGAACACCGGGGAGCTGTTTTTT. Protein product: CASSLVPLAVGNTGELFF. The complete variable domain, with remaining parts taken from reference TRBV7-2 and TRBJ2-2, reads GAGVSQSPSNKVTEKGKDVELRCDPISGHTALYWYRQSLGQGLEFLIYFQGNSAPDKSGLPSDRFSAERTGGSVSTLTIQRTQQEDSAVYLCASSLVPLAVGNTGELFFGEGSRLTVL.

This sequence joins TRBV4-1 and TRBJ1-1; perhaps TRBD1 as D (5 bases). CDR3 length: 21 amino acids. V lost 3 bases, J lost 9 bases, and 38 bases lay in between. Germline loops: CDR1 MGHRA, CDR2 YSYEKL. CDR3 bases: TGCGCCAGCAGCCATCCTGGGGGGAGGAAAGATGGGGACTGGGCCCCCCGGCAAGCTTTCTTT. Translating gives CASSHPGGRKDGDWAPRQAFF.

The chain links TRBV21-1 to TRBJ1-3. TRBV21-1 constitutes a pseudogene. The CDR3 sequence is 18 residues long. CDR3 in DNA: TGTGCCAGCAGCAAATTTCGGTCCTCCGGCCCCTCTGGAAACACCATATATTTT. Translated, it gives CASSKFRSSGPSGNTIYF.